Listed below are T cell receptor beta chains from one sample, sequenced in a study of blood T cell repertoires in COVID-19. Assay used: immunoSEQ multiplex PCR; TCRdb lists only in-frame clones, some missing. The sample contains 350,000 to 450,000 clones, 88% of which appear only once. Sequencing was performed on PBMCs or T cells enriched from blood (not recorded which). The receptors shown here come from a woman younger than 30 who had been exposed to COVID-19. The CDR3 runs from the conserved cysteine through the conserved F or W. D genes are given only for firm matches. Only some rows state a clone size, as once, few, many or a class for expanded clones.

j_call clone_size d_call v_call cdr3_aa cdr3_nt
TRBJ1-6 . TRBD1 TRBV4-1 CASSQGLQGNSPLHF TGCGCCAGCAGCCAAGGTTTACAGGGGAATTCACCCCTCCACTTT
TRBJ1-2 few . TRBV3-1/TRBV3-2 CASSQQGNYGYTF TGTGCCAGCAGCCAACAGGGGAACTATGGCTACACCTTC
TRBJ2-1 . TRBD2 TRBV7-2 CASSFSSLSGNEQFF TGTGCCAGCAGCTTTAGCTCGCTTAGCGGGAATGAGCAGTTCTTC
TRBJ2-7 . TRBD1 TRBV28 CASRLQGGRYEQYF TGTGCCAGCAGACTACAGGGGGGCCGTTACGAGCAGTACTTC
TRBJ2-1 . TRBD2 TRBV4-2 CASSLELAAANEQFF TGTGCCAGCAGCCTGGAACTAGCGGCCGCCAATGAGCAGTTCTTC
TRBJ1-1 . . TRBV7-9 CASSLSGNTEAFF TGTGCCAGCAGCTTATCCGGTAACACTGAAGCTTTCTTT
TRBJ1-5 . . TRBV21-1 CASSLDRVGVYSNQPQHF TGTGCCAGCAGCCTCGACAGGGTGGGCGTATATAGCAATCAGCCCCAGCATTTT
TRBJ1-1 . . TRBV19 CASSPTVNTEAFF TGTGCCAGTAGCCCGACAGTGAACACTGAAGCTTTCTTT
TRBJ2-3 . . TRBV29-1 CSARRASGTDTQYF TGCAGCGCCAGAAGGGCTAGCGGCACAGATACGCAGTATTTT
TRBJ2-2 . . TRBV4-1 CASSQPTRGTGELFF TGCGCCAGCAGCCAACCGACTCGAGGGACCGGGGAGCTGTTTTTT
TRBJ2-2 . . TRBV11-2 CASTPTGELFF TGTGCCAGCACCCCTACCGGGGAGCTGTTTTTT
TRBJ1-5 . . TRBV28 CASSGLPTTESNQPQHF TGTGCCAGCAGTGGCCTTCCGACGACAGAGAGCAATCAGCCCCAGCATTTT
TRBJ2-7 . TRBD1 TRBV5-1 CASSRGQEREQYF TGCGCCAGCAGCAGGGGACAGGAACGCGAGCAGTACTTC
TRBJ2-1 . TRBD1 TRBV30 CAWSWTGNEQFF TGTGCCTGGAGTTGGACAGGGAATGAGCAGTTCTTC
TRBJ2-3 . TRBD2 TRBV10-3 CAISETGGTSTDTQYF TGTGCCATCAGTGAGACGGGAGGTACAAGCACAGATACGCAGTATTTT
TRBJ2-7 . TRBD1 TRBV11-2 CASSLTQGYEQYF TGTGCCAGCAGCCTAACACAGGGGTACGAGCAGTACTTC
TRBJ2-7 . TRBD1 TRBV4-2 CASSQQDRDGYEQYF TGTGCCAGCAGCCAACAGGACAGGGATGGGTACGAGCAGTACTTC
TRBJ1-1 . . TRBV19 CASSIGWTANTEAFF TGTGCCAGTAGTATTGGGTGGACAGCGAACACTGAAGCTTTCTTT
TRBJ1-6 . TRBD1 TRBV6-4 CASSMTGDDSPLHF TGTGCCAGCAGTATGACAGGGGATGACTCACCCCTCCACTTT
TRBJ2-7 . . TRBV3-1/TRBV3-2 CASSQSRDISF TGTGCCAGCAGCCAATCCCGGGACATTAGCTTC
TRBJ1-1 . . TRBV6-5 CASSYSARTFAEAFF TGTGCCAGCAGTTACTCGGCCAGAACATTCGCTGAAGCTTTCTTT
TRBJ1-5 . TRBD1 TRBV24-1 CATSDSQGASNQPQHF TGTGCCACCAGTGATTCACAGGGGGCTAGCAATCAGCCCCAGCATTTT
TRBJ2-7 once . TRBV29-1 CSVRSYEQYF TGCAGCGTCCGGTCCTACGAGCAGTACTTC
TRBJ1-5 . . TRBV4-3 CASSQDISGMGQPQHF TGCGCCAGCAGCCAAGATATTTCCGGGATGGGGCAGCCCCAGCATTTT
TRBJ1-6 . TRBD1 TRBV10-3 CAIGQGNSPLHF TGTGCCATCGGACAGGGTAATTCACCCCTCCACTTT
TRBJ2-7 . . TRBV2 CASSVGSYEQYF TGTGCCAGCAGTGTCGGCTCCTACGAGCAGTACTTC
TRBJ2-3 . TRBD1 TRBV18 CASSPRQGADTQYF TGTGCCAGCTCACCTAGACAGGGGGCTGATACGCAGTATTTT
TRBJ1-1 . . TRBV25-1 CASSENSQSTEAFF TGTGCCAGCAGTGAAAACAGTCAAAGCACTGAAGCTTTCTTT
TRBJ2-5 once . TRBV28 CASRPYFEPGGKETQYF TGTGCCAGCAGGCCGTATTTTGAGCCGGGGGGCAAAGAGACCCAGTACTTC
TRBJ1-2 . TRBD1 TRBV6-6 CASSYSTGQVDTF TGTGCCAGCAGTTACTCGACTGGACAGGTTGATACCTTC
TRBJ2-7 . TRBD2 TRBV27 CASSPRLAGLYEQYF TGTGCCAGCTCCCCCAGACTAGCGGGACTTTACGAGCAGTACTTC
TRBJ1-3 . . TRBV15 CATGSSGNTIYF TGTGCCACCGGGAGCTCTGGAAACACCATATATTTT
TRBJ1-4 . . TRBV19 CASSPQYANEKLFF TGTGCCAGTAGTCCACAGTATGCCAATGAAAAACTGTTTTTT
TRBJ1-1 once . TRBV6-2/TRBV6-3 CASSLQGGGEAFF TGTGCCAGCAGCCTACAGGGTGGAGGTGAAGCTTTCTTT
TRBJ2-2 . . TRBV13 CASSLQSRRGELFF TGTGCCAGCAGCTTACAGAGTCGTCGGGGAGAGCTGTTTTTT
TRBJ2-7 . TRBD1 TRBV7-7 CASSSGQGNEQYF TGTGCCAGCAGCTCGGGACAGGGTAACGAGCAGTACTTC
TRBJ2-7 . TRBD2 TRBV7-2 CASRASGSYEQYF TGTGCCAGCAGAGCTAGCGGGAGCTACGAGCAGTACTTC
TRBJ1-4 . TRBD1 TRBV29-1 CSGGLGQGAEKLFF TGCAGCGGGGGCCTTGGACAGGGGGCTGAAAAACTGTTTTTT
TRBJ1-1 . . TRBV6-5 CASSYPGEHTEAFF TGTGCCAGCAGTTACCCAGGGGAGCACACTGAAGCTTTCTTT
TRBJ1-3 . . TRBV27 CASSLSGSNSGNTIYF TGTGCCAGCAGTTTGTCGGGGAGCAACTCTGGAAACACCATATATTTT
TRBJ2-2 . . TRBV3-1/TRBV3-2 CASSQVGGPTGELFF TGTGCCAGCAGCCAAGTTGGTGGCCCCACCGGGGAGCTGTTTTTT
TRBJ2-7 . TRBD2 TRBV2 CASSETGTSGSLYEQYF TGTGCCAGCAGTGAGACGGGGACTAGCGGGAGTTTGTACGAGCAGTACTTC
TRBJ2-1 . TRBD2 TRBV4-2 CASAEERGGLSYNEQFF TGTGCCAGCGCTGAGGAACGGGGGGGCCTCTCCTACAATGAGCAGTTCTTC
TRBJ2-7 . TRBD1 TRBV2 CASSDVGTDSYEQYF TGTGCCAGCAGTGACGTTGGGACAGACTCCTACGAGCAGTACTTC
TRBJ2-3 . TRBD1 TRBV7-9 CASSPGTADTQYF TGTGCCAGCAGTCCGGGGACAGCAGATACGCAGTATTTT
TRBJ1-1 . . TRBV6-5 CASSPPGQTHEAFF TGTGCCAGCAGCCCCCCGGGACAAACCCATGAAGCTTTCTTT
TRBJ1-1 . . TRBV2 CASSLNQGNTEAFF TGTGCCAGCAGTCTCAATCAGGGGAACACTGAAGCTTTCTTT